This T cell receptor beta chain was sequenced for a study of blood T cell repertoires in COVID-19. In terms of age and location, participants ranged from roughly 18 to 90 years and lived in about 25 US areas. In Cohort 3, a recovered donor had either two negative PCRs, clearance, or symptom resolution. Notes on this clone: An end of the junction does not agree with germline; a read error may underlie this.

The CDR3 sequence is 11 residues long. Germline V gene lookup returns CDR1 MGHRA and CDR2 YSYEKL. Sequenced by immunoSEQ multiplex PCR; TCRdb stores in-frame clones only, minus some. The sample records approximately 350,000 clones, approximately 84% being singletons. The chain combines TRBV4-1 with TRBJ1-4; D remains unclear. The sample comprised PBMCs or T cells enriched from blood (not recorded which). The receptor was derived from a woman in her twenties or thirties who had recovered from COVID-19. The CDR3 spells CASSQGRQAFF. CDR3 nucleotide sequence: TGCGCCAGCAGCCAAGGTCGGCAGGCATTCTTT.